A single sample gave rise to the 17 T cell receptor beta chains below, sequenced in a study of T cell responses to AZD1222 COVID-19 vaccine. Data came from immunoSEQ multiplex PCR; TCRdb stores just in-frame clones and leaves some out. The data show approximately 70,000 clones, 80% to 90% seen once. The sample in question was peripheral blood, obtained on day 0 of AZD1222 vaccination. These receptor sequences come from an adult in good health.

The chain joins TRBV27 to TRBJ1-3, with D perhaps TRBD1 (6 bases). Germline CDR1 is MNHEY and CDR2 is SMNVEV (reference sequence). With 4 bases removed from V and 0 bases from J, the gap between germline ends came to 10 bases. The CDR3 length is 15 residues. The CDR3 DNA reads TGTGCCAGCAGTTACTCAGGGGCCTCTGGAAACACCATATATTTT. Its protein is CASSYSGASGNTIYF.

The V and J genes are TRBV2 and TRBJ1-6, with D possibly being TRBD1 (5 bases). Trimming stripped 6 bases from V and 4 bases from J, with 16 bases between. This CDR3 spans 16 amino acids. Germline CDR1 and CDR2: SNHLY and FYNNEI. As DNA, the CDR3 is TGTGCCAGCAGGAAATTAGACGGGGCATATAATTCACCCCTCCACTTT. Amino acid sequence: CASRKLDGAYNSPLHF.

CDR3 DNA sequence: TGTGCCAGCATGACCACAGGGGTGGAGGAGCAGTACTTC. Its protein product is CASMTTGVEEQYF. J is TRBJ2-7 and V is TRBV28, with 7 bases fitting TRBD1. Germline-derived CDR1 and CDR2 are MDHEN and SYDVKM. This CDR3 comprises 13 residues. V shed 7 bases and J 7 bases; nucleotides not matched to a gene: 10. Full variable domain (remainder filled in from reference TRBV28 and TRBJ2-7): DVKVTQSSRYLVKRTGEKVFLECVQDMDHENMFWYRQDPGLGLRLIYFSYDVKMKEKGDIPEGYSVSREKKERFSLILESASTNQTSMYLCASMTTGVEEQYFGPGTRLTVT.

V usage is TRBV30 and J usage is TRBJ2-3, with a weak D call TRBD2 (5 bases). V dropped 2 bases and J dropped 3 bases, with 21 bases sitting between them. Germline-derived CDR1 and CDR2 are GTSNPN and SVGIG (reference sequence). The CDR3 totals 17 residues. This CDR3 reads CAWSKNRESLRTDTQYF. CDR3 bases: TGTGCCTGGAGTAAGAACCGGGAAAGCCTGAGGACAGATACGCAGTATTTT. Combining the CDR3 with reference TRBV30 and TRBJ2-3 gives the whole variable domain SQTIHQWPATLVQPVGSPLSLECTVEGTSNPNLYWYRQAAGRGLQLLFYSVGIGQISSEVPQNLSASRPQDRQFILSSKKLLLSDSGFYLCAWSKNRESLRTDTQYFGPGTRLTVL.

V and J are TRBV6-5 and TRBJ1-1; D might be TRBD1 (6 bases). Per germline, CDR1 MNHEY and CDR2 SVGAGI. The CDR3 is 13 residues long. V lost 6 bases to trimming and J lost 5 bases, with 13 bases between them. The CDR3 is CASRRGAQTEAFF. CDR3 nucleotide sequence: TGTGCCAGCAGGCGGGGGGCACAAACTGAAGCTTTCTTT.

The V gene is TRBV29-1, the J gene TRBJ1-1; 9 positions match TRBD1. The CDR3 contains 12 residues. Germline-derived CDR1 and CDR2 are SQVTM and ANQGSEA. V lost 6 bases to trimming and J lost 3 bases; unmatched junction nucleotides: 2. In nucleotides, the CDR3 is TGCAGCGTCCGACAGGGGGACACTGAAGCTTTCTTT. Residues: CSVRQGDTEAFF.

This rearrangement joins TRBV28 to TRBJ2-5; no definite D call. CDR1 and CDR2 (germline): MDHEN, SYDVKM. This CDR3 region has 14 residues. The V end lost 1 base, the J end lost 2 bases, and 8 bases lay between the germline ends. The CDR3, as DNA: TGTGCCAGCAGTTTATTGGAACAACAAGAGACCCAGTACTTC. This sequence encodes CASSLLEQQETQYF. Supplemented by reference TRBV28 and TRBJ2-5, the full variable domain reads DVKVTQSSRYLVKRTGEKVFLECVQDMDHENMFWYRQDPGLGLRLIYFSYDVKMKEKGDIPEGYSVSREKKERFSLILESASTNQTSMYLCASSLLEQQETQYFGPGTRLLVL.

Here the CDR3 DNA reads TGTGCCAGCAGGACAGGGTTACTACGAGATACGCAGTATTTT. Translating gives CASRTGLLRDTQYF. This rearrangement joins TRBV6-5 to TRBJ2-3; the match to TRBD1 covers 7 bases. The CDR3 length is 14 residues. J was trimmed by 5 bases and V by 6 bases; bases with no gene match: 8. Germline V CDR1 and CDR2: MNHEY, SVGAGI.

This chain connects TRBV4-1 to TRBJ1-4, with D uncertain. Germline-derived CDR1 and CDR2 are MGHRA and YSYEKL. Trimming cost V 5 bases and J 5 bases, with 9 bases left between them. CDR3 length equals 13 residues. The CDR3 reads CASSTEENEKLFF. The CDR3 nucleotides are TGCGCCAGCAGCACGGAAGAAAATGAAAAACTGTTTTTT.

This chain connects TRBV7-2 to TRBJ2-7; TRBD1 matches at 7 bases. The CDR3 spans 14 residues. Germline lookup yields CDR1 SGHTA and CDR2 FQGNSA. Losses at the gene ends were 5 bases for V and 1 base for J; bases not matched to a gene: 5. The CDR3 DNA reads TGTGCCAGCAGCCCAGGACAGGAATCCTACGAGCAGTACTTC. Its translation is CASSPGQESYEQYF.

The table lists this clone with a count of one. CDR3 sequence (DNA): TGTGCCAGCAGCCTCAAAGATCGGACAGGGGGTTCACCCCTCCACTTT. Translated: CASSLKDRTGGSPLHF. The chain has TRBV14 and TRBJ1-6; 10 nucleotides agree with TRBD1. CDR1 SGHDN and CDR2 FVKESK come from the germline V gene. The CDR3 sequence is 16 residues long. With 4 bases clipped from V and 9 bases from J, the junction kept 9 bases outside the gene matches.

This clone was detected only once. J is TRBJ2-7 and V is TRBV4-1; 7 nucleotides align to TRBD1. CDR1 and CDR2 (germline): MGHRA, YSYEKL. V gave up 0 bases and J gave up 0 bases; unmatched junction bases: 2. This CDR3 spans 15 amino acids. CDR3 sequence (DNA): TGCGCCAGCAGCCAAGAGGGGACAGTCTCCTACGAGCAGTACTTC. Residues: CASSQEGTVSYEQYF.

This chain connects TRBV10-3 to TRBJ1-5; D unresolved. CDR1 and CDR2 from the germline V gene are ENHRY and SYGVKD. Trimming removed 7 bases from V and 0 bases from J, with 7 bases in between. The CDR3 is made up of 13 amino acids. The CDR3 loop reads CAITADSNQPQHF. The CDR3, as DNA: TGTGCCATCACCGCGGATAGCAATCAGCCCCAGCATTTT.

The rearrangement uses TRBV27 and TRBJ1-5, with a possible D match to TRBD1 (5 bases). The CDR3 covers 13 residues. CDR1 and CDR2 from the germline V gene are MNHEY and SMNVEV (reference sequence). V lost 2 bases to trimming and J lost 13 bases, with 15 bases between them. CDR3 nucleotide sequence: TGTGCCAGCAGTTTAAACCGTTCCGGGGGTCAGCATTTT. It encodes CASSLNRSGGQHF.

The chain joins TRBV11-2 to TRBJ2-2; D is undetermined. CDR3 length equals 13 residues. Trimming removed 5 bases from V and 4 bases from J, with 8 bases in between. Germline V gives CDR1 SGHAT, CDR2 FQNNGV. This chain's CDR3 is CASSLLVTGELFF. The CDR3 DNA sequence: TGTGCCAGCAGCCTCCTGGTCACCGGGGAGCTGTTTTTT.

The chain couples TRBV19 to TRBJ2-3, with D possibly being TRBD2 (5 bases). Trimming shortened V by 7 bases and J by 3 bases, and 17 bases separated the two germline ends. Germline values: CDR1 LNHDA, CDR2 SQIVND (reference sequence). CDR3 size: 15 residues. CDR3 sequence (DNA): TGTGCCAGTAATGGACTCTCCATGGGGACAGATACGCAGTATTTT. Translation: CASNGLSMGTDTQYF.

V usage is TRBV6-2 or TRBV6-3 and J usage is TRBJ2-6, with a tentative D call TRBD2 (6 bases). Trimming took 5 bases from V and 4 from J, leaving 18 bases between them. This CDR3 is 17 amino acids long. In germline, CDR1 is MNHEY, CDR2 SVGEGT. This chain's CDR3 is CASSASPGVRGANVLTF. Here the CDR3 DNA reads TGTGCCAGCAGTGCATCCCCGGGGGTGAGAGGGGCCAACGTCCTGACTTTC.